The 32 T cell receptor beta chains below come from one sample, sequenced in a study of CD8+ T cells in alopecia areata. Following extraction, RNA underwent reverse transcription to cDNA, which served as the sequencing template. The assay was immunoSEQ multiplex PCR, and TCRdb's table has in-frame clones only and misses some. Here the sample spans roughly 150,000 clones, about 89% being singletons. This material consisted of CD8+ T cells sorted from blood, taken at week 0. These receptors were taken from a human donor with alopecia areata.

J is TRBJ1-1 and V is TRBV14, with 8 nucleotides matching TRBD1. Unmatched junction bases numbered 10, after V lost 3 bases and J lost 10 bases. CDR1 is SGHDN, CDR2 FVKESK, per germline. The CDR3 length is 14 residues. The CDR3 DNA sequence: TGTGCCAGCAGCCAGACCGCCGGAACAGGGGGAGCTTTCTTT. It yields the protein CASSQTAGTGGAFF.

The CDR3 nucleotides read TGTGCCAGTAGTATAGTCGCGGAATACGAGCAGTACTTC. Residues: CASSIVAEYEQYF. V usage is TRBV19 and J usage is TRBJ2-7; D gene uncertain. Deletions cut 1 base from V and 4 bases from J, with 8 bases between. CDR3 length: 13 amino acids. The V gene's germline CDR1 is LNHDA and CDR2 SQIVND (reference sequence).

The chain has TRBV6-1 and TRBJ2-3, with no clear D. V shed 2 bases and J shed 1 base, with 13 bases lying between them. Germline V CDR1 and CDR2: MNHNS, SASEGT. This CDR3 contains 16 residues. CDR3 loop: CASSEPLASRTDTQYF. The CDR3 nucleotides are TGTGCCAGCAGTGAACCTCTTGCCAGCCGCACAGATACGCAGTATTTT.

Remarks on this clone: Other DNA sequences in the same sample also yield this CDR3. The V gene is TRBV4-1, the J gene TRBJ2-7; the match to TRBD1 covers 8 bases. The length of the CDR3 is 14 residues. CDR1 is MGHRA, CDR2 YSYEKL, per germline. V was pared by 1 base and J by 4 bases, with 3 bases of the junction left unmatched. The CDR3 here is CASSQGQGSYEQYF. CDR3 DNA: TGCGCCAGCAGCCAAGGACAGGGGTCGTACGAGCAGTACTTC.

The V gene is TRBV5-4, the J gene TRBJ1-5, with TRBD1 matching 8 bases. The trim removed 0 bases at V and 3 bases at J, leaving 8 bases unmatched. CDR3 length: 17 residues. Germline V lookup: CDR1 SGHNT, CDR2 YYREEE (reference sequence). DNA for the CDR3: TGTGCCAGCAGCTTGGGACCGGGACAGGACAACAATCAGCCCCAGCATTTT. It codes for CASSLGPGQDNNQPQHF. The complete variable domain, with remaining parts taken from reference TRBV5-4 and TRBJ1-5, reads ETGVTQSPTHLIKTRGQQVTLRCSSQSGHNTVSWYQQALGQGPQFIFQYYREEENGRGNFPPRFSGLQFPNYSSELNVNALELDDSALYLCASSLGPGQDNNQPQHFGDGTRLSIL.

The rearrangement uses TRBV30 and TRBJ1-5, with D unclear. Trimming cost V 1 base and J 1 base, with 5 bases left between them. Germline loops: CDR1 GTSNPN, CDR2 SVGIG (reference sequence). The CDR3 runs to 13 residues. The chain's CDR3 is CAWSEESNQPQHF. The CDR3 region has the DNA TGTGCCTGGAGTGAAGAGAGCAATCAGCCCCAGCATTTT.

The chain is built from TRBV4-2 and TRBJ2-7; no clear D gene. This CDR3 spans 17 amino acids. Germline V CDR1 and CDR2: LGHNA, YNFKEQ. Trimming took off 0 bases at V and 2 bases at J, with 17 bases between the two ends. The CDR3: CASSQDQSSRPAYEQYF. The CDR3 DNA is TGTGCCAGCAGCCAAGATCAGTCCAGCCGCCCCGCCTACGAGCAGTACTTC.

The chain employs TRBV12-5 and TRBJ2-1; D is ambiguous. The germline gives CDR1 LGHNT, CDR2 FRNRAP. There are 12 residues in the CDR3. The V gene lost 6 bases and the J gene lost 2 bases, with 5 bases spanning the gap. CDR3 DNA sequence: TGTGCTAGTGGCCTGACCTACAATGAGCAGTTCTTC. Protein sequence: CASGLTYNEQFF. The entire variable domain, with the rest obtained from reference TRBV12-5 and TRBJ2-1, is as follows: DARVTQTPRHKVTEMGQEVTMRCQPILGHNTVFWYRQTMMQGLELLAYFRNRAPLDDSGMPKDRFSAEMPDATLATLKIQPSEPRDSAVYFCASGLTYNEQFFGPGTRLTVL.

Worth noting for this clone: The same CDR3 also results from other DNA sequences found in this sample. V usage is TRBV7-9 and J usage is TRBJ2-1; no firm D call. The CDR3 runs to 14 residues. Trimming left V 0 bases short and J 1 base short, with 4 bases between. Per the germline V gene, CDR1 is SEHNR and CDR2 is FQNEAQ (reference sequence). In DNA, the CDR3 is TGTGCCAGCAGCTTAGCAGGGTCCTACAATGAGCAGTTCTTC. The encoded protein is CASSLAGSYNEQFF.

This sequence joins TRBV7-6 and TRBJ2-6; the D gene is possibly TRBD2 (6 bases). Germline CDR1 reads SGHVS; CDR2 reads FNYEAQ. V was cut by 1 base and J by 1 base, with 11 bases left in between. This CDR3 region has 17 residues. CDR3 residues: CASSLEAGSSGANVLTF. The CDR3 DNA reads as TGTGCCAGCAGCTTAGAGGCGGGGAGTTCTGGGGCCAACGTCCTGACTTTC.

This clone was seen more than once but under ten times. The rearrangement joins TRBV19 to TRBJ2-5; no clear D gene. CDR3 length equals 13 residues. The V gene lost 0 bases and the J gene lost 5 bases, with 7 bases spanning the gap. Germline V gene data show CDR1 as LNHDA and CDR2 as SQIVND (reference sequence). CDR3 DNA sequence: TGTGCCAGTAGTATAGATCCCACGGAGACCCAGTACTTC. Translating it yields CASSIDPTETQYF.

This clone has a single count. This sequence joins TRBV9 and TRBJ2-3; D is possibly TRBD2 (5 bases). Per germline, CDR1 SGDLS and CDR2 YYNGEE. Trimming left V 0 bases short and J 2 bases short, with 10 bases between. This CDR3 region has 15 residues. This chain's CDR3 is CASSVGGSATDTQYF. The CDR3 DNA sequence: TGTGCCAGCAGCGTAGGTGGTAGCGCCACAGATACGCAGTATTTT.

The chain couples TRBV10-3 to TRBJ2-7; D possibly matches TRBD1 or TRBD2 (5 bases each). CDR1 and CDR2 (germline): ENHRY, SYGVKD. This CDR3 has 12 amino acids. Trimming took 2 bases from V and 3 from J, leaving 5 bases between them. The CDR3 nucleotides are TGTGCCATCAGTGAGGGGGGCTACGAGCAGTACTTC. Its protein product is CAISEGGYEQYF.

This chain connects TRBV29-1 to TRBJ2-7; 7 nucleotides line up with TRBD1. Germline loops: CDR1 SQVTM, CDR2 ANQGSEA. With 6 bases clipped from V and 4 bases from J, the junction kept 12 bases outside the gene matches. The CDR3 consists of 14 residues. The CDR3 DNA follows: TGCAGCGTCGCCTCGGGACAGACTATATACGAGCAGTACTTC. This encodes CSVASGQTIYEQYF.

V and J are TRBV9 and TRBJ1-1; the match to TRBD1 covers 9 bases. The CDR3 runs 14 residues. Per germline, CDR1 SGDLS and CDR2 YYNGEE. The J segment lost 6 bases and the V segment lost 2 bases, leaving 5 bases of the junction unmatched. The CDR3 DNA is TGTGCCAGCAGCGTCAGGGACAGGGTCGCTGAAGCTTTCTTT. Its translation: CASSVRDRVAEAFF. The whole variable domain, filled in from reference TRBV9 and TRBJ1-1, reads DSGVTQTPKHLITATGQRVTLRCSPRSGDLSVYWYQQSLDQGLQFLIQYYNGEERAKGNILERFSAQQFPDLHSELNLSSLELGDSALYFCASSVRDRVAEAFFGQGTRLTVV.

This sequence joins TRBV6-6 and TRBJ1-2; D unclear. The germline V and J ends were trimmed by 6 bases and 0 bases, with 8 bases remaining between them. The CDR3 has 13 residues. Per the germline V gene, CDR1 is MNHNY and CDR2 is SVGAGI (reference sequence). The CDR3 protein is CASSPYANYGYTF. As DNA, the CDR3 is TGTGCCAGCAGCCCTTATGCTAACTATGGCTACACCTTC.

The chain has TRBV29-1 and TRBJ2-7; the match to TRBD2 covers 10 bases. CDR1 and CDR2 (germline): SQVTM, ANQGSEA. There are 16 residues in the CDR3. V was pared by 4 bases and J by 0 bases, with 9 bases of the junction left unmatched. The CDR3 coding sequence is TGCAGCGTTGCCAGCGGGGGGGCCGCCAGCTCCTACGAGCAGTACTTC. Translated: CSVASGGAASSYEQYF.

V gene TRBV19 combines with J gene TRBJ1-1; D unresolved. This CDR3 contains 16 residues. V was pared by 5 bases and J by 4 bases, with 20 bases between. Germline V gene lookup returns CDR1 LNHDA and CDR2 SQIVND (reference sequence). CDR3 nucleotides: TGTGCCAGTAGTGCTATATTCGGGGTAACCGGCACTGAAGCTTTCTTT. Its protein is CASSAIFGVTGTEAFF.

This clone appeared a few times. The chain is built from TRBV5-4 and TRBJ1-2; perhaps TRBD1 as D (6 bases). There are 11 residues in the CDR3. Per the germline V gene, CDR1 is SGHNT and CDR2 is YYREEE (reference sequence). V was cut by 4 bases and J by 8 bases, with 9 bases left in between. CDR3 bases: TGTGCCAGCAGCCAGACAGGCGGCTACACCTTC. As protein: CASSQTGGYTF.

CDR3 in DNA: TGTGCCAGCAGCCCAGGAGCGGGGAGGGTCGTCCTGACTTTC. This gives the protein CASSPGAGRVVLTF. This rearrangement joins TRBV7-2 to TRBJ2-6; 7 positions match TRBD2. The germline V gene encodes CDR1 SGHTA and CDR2 FQGNSA. This CDR3 region has 14 residues. J gave up 12 bases and V 5 bases, and 10 bases lay outside the gene matches.

The chain joins TRBV6-6 to TRBJ2-4, with D hard to call. From germline, CDR1 is MNHNY and CDR2 SVGAGI (reference sequence). The CDR3 runs 14 residues. V lost 2 bases and J 6 bases, leaving 11 bases between the germline ends. The chain's CDR3 is CASSYPGGTNIQYF. As DNA, the CDR3 is TGTGCCAGCAGTTACCCTGGCGGCACAAACATTCAGTACTTC.

V and J are TRBV4-1 and TRBJ1-2; TRBD1 might be the D (5 bases). Trimming removed 4 bases at V and 9 bases at J, with 15 bases between. The CDR3 runs to 13 residues. CDR1 is MGHRA, CDR2 YSYEKL, per germline. The CDR3 loop reads CASSPAGTIRYTF. The CDR3 nucleotides are TGCGCCAGCAGCCCGGCGGGGACGATTCGCTACACCTTC.

The chain uses TRBV20-1 and TRBJ2-7; no reliable D call. CDR3 length: 11 amino acids. Germline loops: CDR1 DFQATT, CDR2 SNEGSKA (reference sequence). With 2 bases removed from V and 5 bases from J, the gap between germline ends came to 7 bases. The DNA for the CDR3 is TGCAGTGCTAGACTAGTTAACGAGCAGTACTTC. Amino acid sequence: CSARLVNEQYF.

In this sample, this clone turned up a few times. The chain couples TRBV11-2 to TRBJ2-1; D ambiguous. V gave up 3 bases and J gave up 8 bases, with 8 bases separating them. This CDR3 spans 12 amino acids. CDR1 is SGHAT, CDR2 FQNNGV, per germline. CDR3 DNA: TGTGCCAGCAGCTTTCAAGAGGATGAGCAGTTCTTC. Translation: CASSFQEDEQFF.

This chain uses TRBV29-1 with TRBJ2-7; tentatively, D is TRBD1 or TRBD2 (5 bases each). Germline V gene lookup returns CDR1 SQVTM and CDR2 ANQGSEA. CDR3 size: 14 residues. Trimming pared 0 bases from V and 2 bases from J, leaving 11 bases between. The CDR3 sequence is CSVEEGTGAYEQYF. The CDR3 DNA sequence: TGCAGCGTTGAAGAGGGGACGGGCGCCTACGAGCAGTACTTC.

The chain has TRBV9 and TRBJ2-5; D is undetermined. Germline CDR1 and CDR2: SGDLS and YYNGEE. Trimming removed 4 bases at V and 1 base at J, with 11 bases between. The CDR3 length is 14 residues. The CDR3 coding sequence is TGTGCCAGCAGCTCCGGACGGTCCCAAGAGACCCAGTACTTC. It encodes CASSSGRSQETQYF.

The J gene is TRBJ2-1, the V gene TRBV6-5; TRBD2 is a possible D gene (5 bases). The germline V gene has CDR1 MNHEY and CDR2 SVGAGI. V was pared by 2 bases and J by 4 bases, with 6 bases between. This CDR3 spans 13 amino acids. In DNA, the CDR3 is TGTGCCAGCAGTTACGGGGAGTACAATGAGCAGTTCTTC. Its protein is CASSYGEYNEQFF.

The chain links TRBV5-5 to TRBJ2-3; D gene ambiguous. Per the germline V gene, CDR1 is SGHKS and CDR2 is YYEKEE (reference sequence). V lost 2 bases, J lost 4 bases, and 11 bases lay in between. The CDR3 contains 14 residues. The CDR3 here is CASSFWTKADTQYF. The CDR3 DNA sequence: TGTGCCAGCAGCTTTTGGACGAAGGCAGATACGCAGTATTTT. Looking up the rest from reference TRBV5-5 and TRBJ2-3 gives the full variable domain: DAGVTQSPTHLIKTRGQQVTLRCSPISGHKSVSWYQQVLGQGPQFIFQYYEKEERGRGNFPDRFSARQFPNYSSELNVNALLLGDSALYLCASSFWTKADTQYFGPGTRLTVL.

V gene TRBV5-1 combines with J gene TRBJ2-7; D call uncertain. Germline V lookup: CDR1 SGHRS, CDR2 YFSETQ. The CDR3 spans 14 residues. Trimming stripped 0 bases from V and 3 bases from J, with 10 bases between. In nucleotides, the CDR3 is TGCGCCAGCAGCTTGGACGTTGAGAACTACGAGCAGTACTTC. Protein sequence: CASSLDVENYEQYF.

V and J are TRBV9 and TRBJ2-3; unclear D gene. The V end was cut by 2 bases, the J end by 0 bases, with 7 bases between. Germline CDR1 and CDR2: SGDLS and YYNGEE. The CDR3 loop spans 14 amino acids. The CDR3 protein is CASSVSQSTDTQYF. CDR3 DNA: TGTGCCAGCAGCGTGTCACAAAGCACAGATACGCAGTATTTT.

The CDR3 DNA is TGTGCCTGGAGTCCGAGGGTGGTGAGGGGCCCCGGGGGGACTGAAGCTTTCTTT. It codes for CAWSPRVVRGPGGTEAFF. The chain employs TRBV30 and TRBJ1-1; D is perhaps TRBD1 (5 bases). This CDR3 is 18 amino acids long. V was pared by 2 bases and J by 5 bases, with 27 bases between. Germline V CDR1 and CDR2: GTSNPN, SVGIG (reference sequence).

With regard to this clone: Compared with germline, one end of the junction differs, possibly owing to a read error. The V gene is TRBV29-1, the J gene TRBJ2-1, with TRBD1 identical over 9 bases. The CDR3 is 15 residues long. CDR1 is SQVTM and CDR2 is ANQGSEA in the germline V gene. DNA of the CDR3: TGCAGCGCTGAAATTGGGACAGGGTTCTACAATGAGCAGTTCTTC. This gives the protein CSAEIGTGFYNEQFF.